This entry features one T cell receptor (beta chain) sequence. Assay used: immunoSEQ multiplex PCR; TCRdb lists only in-frame clones, some missing. The data show tens of thousands of clones, 70% to 90% seen once. The data were obtained in a study of T cell changes during pregnancy in multiple sclerosis. Germline values: CDR1 GTSNPN, CDR2 SVGIG (reference sequence). Trimming removed 0 bases at V and 12 bases at J, with 9 bases between. CDR3 length equals 11 residues. Material: CD4+ T cells from peripheral blood mononuclear cells, obtained in the first trimester of pregnancy. The V gene is TRBV30, the J gene TRBJ2-1; TRBD2 is a possible D gene (5 bases). The clonotype was recovered from a female donor with multiple sclerosis, enrolled in a pregnancy study. The CDR3 DNA is TGTGCCTGGAGTGTCGGGGTCGGGCAGTTCTTC. It translates to CAWSVGVGQFF.